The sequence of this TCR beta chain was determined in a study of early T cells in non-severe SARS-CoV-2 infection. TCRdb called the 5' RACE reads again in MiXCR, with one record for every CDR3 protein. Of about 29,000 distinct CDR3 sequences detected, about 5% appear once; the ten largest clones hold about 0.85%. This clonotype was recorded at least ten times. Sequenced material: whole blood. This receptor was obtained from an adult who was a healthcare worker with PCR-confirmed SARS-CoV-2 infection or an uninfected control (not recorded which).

CDR3 in DNA: TGTGCCAGCAGCCTTACACCAGGCGCACAAGAGACCCAGTACTTC. Encoded protein: CASSLTPGAQETQYF. This sequence joins TRBV4-2 and TRBJ2-5, with D unresolved. This CDR3 comprises 15 residues. The V gene lost 4 bases and the J gene lost 2 bases, with 14 bases spanning the gap. Germline V gene lookup returns CDR1 LGHNA and CDR2 YNFKEQ.